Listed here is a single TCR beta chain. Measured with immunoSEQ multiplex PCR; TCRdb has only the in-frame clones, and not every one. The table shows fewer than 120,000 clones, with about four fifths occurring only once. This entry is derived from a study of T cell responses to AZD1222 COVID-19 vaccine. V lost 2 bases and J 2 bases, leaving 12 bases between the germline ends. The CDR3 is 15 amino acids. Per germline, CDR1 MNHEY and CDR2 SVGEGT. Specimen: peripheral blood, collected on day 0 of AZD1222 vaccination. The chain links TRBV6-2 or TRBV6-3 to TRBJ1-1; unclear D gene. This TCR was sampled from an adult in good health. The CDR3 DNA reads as TGTGCCAGCAGTTACGAGGCGCCGAGAAACACTGAAGCTTTCTTT. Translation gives CASSYEAPRNTEAFF.